Listed below are T cell receptor beta chains from one sample, sequenced in a study of PD-L1 blockade in urothelial cancer. TCRdb's copy holds only in-frame clones and misses some; the assay was immunoSEQ multiplex PCR. Of tens of thousands of clones in the sample, 88% were seen once. Specimen: PBMCs, collected around atezolizumab (anti-PD-L1) treatment. These receptors came from a man aged 55-75 years with urothelial cancer. Both conserved end residues are part of each CDR3. D genes are given only for firm matches. Clone size is not always given. Where it is, it says once, few, many or a class for expanded clones.

CDR3 length | clone size | D gene | J gene | V gene | CDR3 protein | CDR3 DNA
11 | - | - | TRBJ2-3 | TRBV29-1 | CSAGVGDTQYF | TGCAGCGCCGGGGTAGGAGATACGCAGTATTTT
14 | few | - | TRBJ2-2 | TRBV9 | CASSVLSSDGELFF | TGTGCCAGCAGCGTTCTCAGTTCTGACGGGGAGCTGTTTTTT
13 | - | - | TRBJ2-1 | TRBV11-3 | CASSLDEYNEQFF | TGTGCCAGCAGCTTAGATGAGTACAATGAGCAGTTCTTC
15 | - | - | TRBJ2-1 | TRBV9 | CASSVLGQNVNEQFF | TGTGCCAGCAGCGTACTGGGGCAGAATGTGAATGAGCAGTTCTTC
15 | once | - | TRBJ2-7 | TRBV9 | CASSVGGALNHEQYF | TGTGCCAGCAGCGTTGGGGGGGCTCTAAACCACGAGCAGTACTTC
15 | once | - | TRBJ1-3 | TRBV9 | CASSVEEGWSNTIYF | TGTGCCAGCAGCGTCGAAGAGGGATGGAGCAACACCATATATTTT
11 | - | - | TRBJ2-3 | TRBV7-3 | CASSFGDTQYF | TGTGCCAGCAGCTTCGGAGATACGCAGTATTTT
15 | once | - | TRBJ2-7 | TRBV19 | CASSDGTFTPYEQYF | TGTGCCAGTAGTGACGGGACTTTTACACCCTACGAGCAGTACTTC
13 | - | - | TRBJ1-5 | TRBV7-9 | CASSPGVNQPQHF | TGTGCCAGCAGCCCAGGGGTCAATCAGCCCCAGCATTTT
12 | once | - | TRBJ1-5 | TRBV5-3 | CARSFTTGAQHF | TGTGCCAGAAGCTTCACCACGGGGGCCCAGCATTTT
18 | many | TRBD1 | TRBJ1-2 | TRBV19 | CASASWGQGFSVNYGYTF | TGTGCCAGTGCCTCGTGGGGACAGGGGTTTAGCGTTAACTATGGCTACACCTTC
17 | - | TRBD2 | TRBJ2-3 | TRBV9 | CASSTFSGGAVGDTQYF | TGTGCCAGCAGCACCTTTAGCGGGGGGGCCGTTGGAGATACGCAGTATTTT
15 | - | - | TRBJ2-5 | TRBV9 | CASSVDIGELETQYF | TGTGCCAGCAGCGTAGATATCGGGGAGTTAGAGACCCAGTACTTC
14 | - | - | TRBJ2-5 | TRBV7-3 | CASSFQGGGETQYF | TGTGCCAGCAGCTTCCAGGGAGGCGGAGAGACCCAGTACTTC
15 | - | - | TRBJ2-5 | TRBV19 | CASSFPSRRKETQYF | TGTGCCAGTAGTTTCCCGTCAAGGCGGAAAGAGACCCAGTACTTC
13 | - | - | TRBJ2-1 | TRBV28 | CASSLGANNEQFF | TGTGCCAGCAGTTTAGGGGCTAACAATGAGCAGTTCTTC
15 | once | - | TRBJ2-7 | TRBV7-9 | CASSLLAESSYEQYF | TGTGCCAGCAGCTTATTGGCAGAAAGCTCCTACGAGCAGTACTTC
19 | - | TRBD2 | TRBJ2-5 | TRBV5-1 | CASLNRDRGLAGVKETQYF | TGCGCCAGCCTCAACAGGGACCGAGGACTAGCGGGAGTTAAAGAGACCCAGTACTTC
14 | - | TRBD1 | TRBJ2-7 | TRBV5-4 | CASSSGQGPYEQYF | TGTGCCAGCAGCTCCGGACAGGGGCCCTACGAGCAGTACTTC
15 | - | - | TRBJ2-7 | TRBV11-2 | CASSLAQGLIYEQYF | TGTGCCAGCAGCTTAGCACAGGGATTAATCTACGAGCAGTACTTC
16 | - | - | TRBJ1-4 | TRBV5-1 | CASSKFLMGGNEKLFF | TGCGCCAGCAGCAAATTTTTGATGGGGGGTAATGAAAAACTGTTTTTT
14 | - | - | TRBJ2-7 | TRBV28 | CATRKTGTPYEQYF | TGTGCCACCCGGAAGACAGGAACCCCCTACGAGCAGTACTTC
15 | once | - | TRBJ2-6 | TRBV28 | CASRTLGAGANVLTF | TGTGCCAGCAGAACCCTTGGAGCTGGGGCCAACGTCCTGACTTTC
17 | - | TRBD1 | TRBJ2-3 | TRBV11-3 | CASTQGGTGGGTDTQYF | TGTGCCAGCACTCAAGGAGGGACAGGGGGCGGGACAGATACGCAGTATTTT
15 | - | - | TRBJ2-7 | TRBV21-1 | CASRGLGQGAYEQYF | TGTGCCAGCAGGGGGTTGGGACAGGGGGCCTACGAGCAGTACTTC
15 | few | TRBD1 | TRBJ1-2 | TRBV9 | CASSVETGGYYGYTF | TGTGCCAGCAGCGTAGAAACAGGGGGATACTATGGCTACACCTTC
15 | - | TRBD2 | TRBJ2-7 | TRBV7-2 | CASSPTSGGLYEQYF | TGTGCCAGCAGCCCGACTAGCGGGGGGCTTTACGAGCAGTACTTC
18 | - | TRBD2 | TRBJ2-3 | TRBV19 | CASARRMGLAATTDTQYF | TGTGCCAGCGCCCGCCGTATGGGACTAGCGGCAACCACAGATACGCAGTATTTT
12 | - | TRBD2 | TRBJ2-1 | TRBV30 | CAWSVVSGRVFF | TGTGCCTGGAGTGTTGTTAGCGGGAGGGTGTTCTTC
14 | - | TRBD2 | TRBJ2-2 | TRBV29-1 | CSVGPLAGSGELFF | TGCAGCGTCGGCCCCCTAGCGGGCTCCGGGGAGCTGTTTTTT
16 | - | - | TRBJ1-1 | TRBV18 | CASSPTPDVGGAEAFF | TGTGCCAGCTCACCCACCCCGGACGTCGGGGGGGCTGAAGCTTTCTTT
15 | - | TRBD2 | TRBJ2-7 | TRBV9 | CASSVELAGPYEQYF | TGTGCCAGCAGCGTAGAGCTAGCGGGCCCCTACGAGCAGTACTTC
13 | once | - | TRBJ2-4 | TRBV2 | CASREGHWDIQYF | TGTGCCAGCAGGGAAGGACACTGGGACATTCAGTACTTC
16 | - | TRBD1 | TRBJ2-2 | TRBV9 | CASSRPLTGGTGELFF | TGTGCCAGCTCCCGACCTTTGACAGGGGGCACCGGGGAGCTGTTTTTT
14 | - | - | TRBJ2-5 | TRBV30 | CAWSAWTAQETQYF | TGTGCCTGGAGTGCATGGACAGCCCAAGAGACCCAGTACTTC
15 | - | TRBD2 | TRBJ2-1 | TRBV29-1 | CSVARLAGLYNEQFF | TGCAGCGTCGCCCGGCTAGCGGGACTTTACAATGAGCAGTTCTTC
14 | few | - | TRBJ1-6 | TRBV11-3 | CASSLARAGSPLHF | TGTGCCAGCAGCTTAGCCAGGGCAGGCTCACCCCTCCACTTT
13 | - | - | TRBJ1-4 | TRBV2 | CATQPGADEKLFF | TGTGCCACTCAACCAGGGGCGGATGAAAAACTGTTTTTT
11 | many | - | TRBJ1-2 | TRBV2 | CASNSDYGYTF | TGTGCCAGCAACTCGGACTATGGCTACACCTTC
14 | once | - | TRBJ1-1 | TRBV5-6 | CASSLGLVNTEAFF | TGTGCCAGCAGCTTGGGACTTGTGAACACTGAAGCTTTCTTT
16 | few | - | TRBJ1-3 | TRBV7-9 | CASGLSRGFSGNTIYF | TGTGCCAGCGGCCTAAGTAGGGGATTTTCTGGAAACACCATATATTTT
16 | once | TRBD2 | TRBJ2-3 | TRBV11-3 | CASSLSGGAMVDTQYF | TGTGCCAGCAGCTTATCCGGGGGGGCTATGGTGGATACGCAGTATTTT
13 | - | TRBD1 | TRBJ1-5 | TRBV2 | CARPRDRHQPQHF | TGTGCCAGGCCCCGGGACAGGCATCAGCCCCAGCATTTT
14 | - | TRBD1 | TRBJ1-2 | TRBV6-5 | CASSSPTGTRGYTF | TGTGCCAGCAGTTCCCCGACAGGGACGAGGGGCTACACCTTC
15 | - | - | TRBJ1-5 | TRBV19 | CASSIQSGLNQPQHF | TGTGCCAGTAGTATCCAGTCAGGACTAAATCAGCCCCAGCATTTT
14 | - | - | TRBJ2-3 | TRBV14 | CASSQGARSDTQYF | TGTGCCAGCAGCCAAGGGGCCAGATCAGATACGCAGTATTTT
16 | - | - | TRBJ1-4 | TRBV9 | CASSPRRGRPNEKLFF | TGTGCCAGCAGCCCAAGGCGAGGGCGCCCAAATGAAAAACTGTTTTTT
13 | - | - | TRBJ1-1 | TRBV2 | CASSERGNTEAFF | TGTGCCAGCAGTGAACGCGGGAACACTGAAGCTTTCTTT
14 | - | - | TRBJ1-1 | TRBV7-8 | CASSTYGGATEAFF | TGTGCCAGCAGCACCTACGGGGGGGCGACTGAAGCTTTCTTT